These 12 T cell receptor beta chains share one sample of origin, sequenced in a study of control samples from healthy donors and cancer patients (dated by TCRdb to about 2020). Library preparation was by the immunoSEQ multiplex PCR assay. In TCRdb, the immuneACCESS table is reduced to in-frame sequences with V and J assigned. These tables do not hold every clone; where another copy was compared, an unresolved V gene accounts for under half, and the others remain unexplained. For this sample the table gives tens of thousands of clones, of which 90% to 95% were detected only once. The top ten constitute roughly 1.2% of the sample. Sequencing was carried out using PBMCs. All receptors derive from a woman between 40 and 50 years old with lung cancer.

The chain employs TRBV5-5 and TRBJ2-7, with D hard to call. Germline CDR1 is SGHKS and CDR2 is YYEKEE (reference sequence). The germline V and J ends were trimmed by 1 base and 2 bases, with 7 bases remaining between them. CDR3 length: 13 residues. The CDR3 loop is CASSLYSAYEQYF. The CDR3 DNA reads as TGTGCCAGCAGCTTGTACAGCGCCTACGAGCAGTACTTC.

The J gene is TRBJ1-6, the V gene TRBV11-2; no reliable D call. Trimming removed 3 bases at V and 0 bases at J, with 12 bases between. CDR1 is SGHAT and CDR2 is FQNNGV in the germline V gene. The length of the CDR3 is 17 residues. The CDR3 region has the DNA TGTGCCAGCAGCTTTGAGGCTTTTAGCTCCTATAATTCACCCCTCCACTTT. Protein sequence: CASSFEAFSSYNSPLHF.

The V call is TRBV11-2, the J call TRBJ1-3, with D possibly matching TRBD1 (5 bases). There are 19 residues in the CDR3. With 4 bases removed from V and 0 bases from J, the gap between germline ends came to 22 bases. Germline CDR1 reads SGHAT; CDR2 reads FQNNGV. The CDR3 DNA reads as TGTGCCAGCAGCTACCCCGGCTCTCGGGGGACTCGCTCTGGAAACACCATATATTTT. Translation gives CASSYPGSRGTRSGNTIYF.

V is TRBV24-1 and J is TRBJ2-7; no definite D call. The CDR3 is made up of 15 amino acids. CDR1 is KGHDR and CDR2 is SFDVKD in the germline V gene. Trimming removed 2 bases from V and 6 bases from J, with 16 bases in between. The CDR3 sequence is CATSDSARTSGEQYF. The CDR3 DNA is TGTGCCACCAGTGATTCTGCTAGGACGTCTGGCGAGCAGTACTTC.

A note on this clone: The identical CDR3 is also encoded by other nucleotide sequences in the sample. The chain links TRBV19 to TRBJ1-5; D is ambiguous. V lost 3 bases and J 2 bases, leaving 8 bases between the germline ends. The germline gives CDR1 LNHDA, CDR2 SQIVND (reference sequence). The CDR3 has 14 residues. CDR3 bases: TGTGCCAGTAGTATTCAAGGCGGCAATCAGCCCCAGCATTTT. Protein: CASSIQGGNQPQHF.

In this sample, this clone turned up once. CDR3: CASKQGQNTEAFF. In DNA form, the CDR3 reads TGTGCCAGCAAACAGGGCCAGAACACTGAAGCTTTCTTT. The rearrangement links TRBV18 to TRBJ1-1, with D possibly matching TRBD1 (6 bases). The CDR3 length is 13 residues. Trimming took off 8 bases at V and 1 base at J, with 11 bases between the two ends. Germline V CDR1 and CDR2: KGHSH, LQKENI.

The V and J genes are TRBV28 and TRBJ1-1; D perhaps matches TRBD1 (5 bases). The CDR3 consists of 14 residues. CDR1 and CDR2 from the germline V gene are MDHEN and SYDVKM. Trimming left V 3 bases short and J 4 bases short, with 12 bases between. The CDR3 DNA follows: TGTGCCAGCAGTTTGAGAGGGACGAGCACTGAAGCTTTCTTT. Protein product: CASSLRGTSTEAFF.

This chain links TRBV28 with TRBJ1-5; D not certain. CDR3 size: 16 residues. From germline, CDR1 is MDHEN and CDR2 SYDVKM. Trimming took off 2 bases at V and 0 bases at J, with 11 bases between the two ends. This CDR3 is CASSLSVGYSNQPQHF. The CDR3 DNA reads TGTGCCAGCAGTTTAAGTGTGGGGTATAGCAATCAGCCCCAGCATTTT.

V gene TRBV29-1 combines with J gene TRBJ2-5, with D possibly being TRBD1 (6 bases). The length of the CDR3 is 12 residues. Looked up from germline, CDR1 is SQVTM and CDR2 is ANQGSEA. Trimming left V 2 bases short and J 4 bases short, with 8 bases between. In nucleotides, the CDR3 is TGCAGCGTTGAAACAGGGCCAGAGACCCAGTACTTC. Its protein is CSVETGPETQYF. Supplemented by reference TRBV29-1 and TRBJ2-5, the full variable domain reads SAVISQKPSRDICQRGTSLTIQCQVDSQVTMMFWYRQQPGQSLTLIATANQGSEATYESGFVIDKFPISRPNLTFSTLTVSNMSPEDSSIYLCSVETGPETQYFGPGTRLLVL.

The rearrangement links TRBV19 to TRBJ2-1, with a possible D match to TRBD2 (7 bases). Germline loops: CDR1 LNHDA, CDR2 SQIVND (reference sequence). With 7 bases removed from V and 4 bases from J, the gap between germline ends came to 23 bases. This CDR3 has 17 residues. The CDR3 sequence: CASTRGGPTFLYNEQFF. The CDR3 nucleotides are TGTGCCAGTACAAGGGGGGGGCCAACTTTTTTATACAATGAGCAGTTCTTC.

The rearrangement links TRBV3-1 (or the pseudogene TRBV3-2) to TRBJ2-1, with 8 bases lining up with TRBD2. Germline assignment: CDR1 LGHDT and CDR2 YNNKEL (reference sequence). V shed 4 bases, J shed 5 bases, and the junction held 10 bases outside the gene matches. The CDR3 sequence is 16 residues long. The DNA for the CDR3 is TGTGCCAGCAGCCCCACGCGCGGGGGGCCGGACAATGAGCAGTTCTTC. This translates into CASSPTRGGPDNEQFF.

The CDR3 DNA sequence: TGTGCCAGCAGCCCGTACCCGGCCTCTACGGCCAATGAGCAGTTCTTC. Amino acids: CASSPYPASTANEQFF. The chain recombines TRBV11-1 with TRBJ2-1; D gene uncertain. The CDR3 length is 16 residues. V lost 5 bases and J lost 6, with 20 bases in between. The germline V gene encodes CDR1 SGHAT and CDR2 FQDESV (reference sequence).